A single sample gave rise to the 10 T cell receptor beta chains below, sequenced in a study of CXCR3-negative and CXCR3-positive naive CD8 T cells. Each TRB cDNA library was prepared by 5' RACE (with UMI labels). One entry per CDR3 protein, without DNA, is what TCRdb gives after re-calling the 5' RACE reads. The table for this sample gives about 58,000 distinct CDR3 sequences. Sequencing used naive CXCR3- CD8+ T cells from blood. The subset is: CD45RO-CCR7+CD27+CD95- naive CD8+ T cells lacking CXCR3 (TNR3-). All receptors derive from a human donor in good health. Some clones in this sample may be carry-over from other donors' samples.

The V and J genes are TRBV5-1 and TRBJ2-1; TCRdb returns TRBD1, unconfirmable since there is no DNA. The CDR3 is 11 amino acids. Germline V CDR1 and CDR2: SGHRS, YFSETQ. This CDR3 is CASSLGGGQFF.

The genes are TRBV29-1 and TRBJ2-7; TCRdb's D call, TRBD1, is unchecked because there is no DNA. The CDR3 runs 13 residues. CDR1 is SQVTM, CDR2 ANQGSEA, per germline. Here the CDR3 reads CSAVLQGVYEQYF.

This chain connects TRBV28 to TRBJ2-7; there is no DNA to check the TCRdb D call of TRBD1. The CDR3 consists of 18 residues. CDR1 and CDR2 from the germline V gene are MDHEN and SYDVKM. CDR3: CASYHKVEAGTGVYEQYF. Full variable domain (remainder filled in from reference TRBV28 and TRBJ2-7): DVKVTQSSRYLVKRTGEKVFLECVQDMDHENMFWYRQDPGLGLRLIYFSYDVKMKEKGDIPEGYSVSREKKERFSLILESASTNQTSMYLCASYHKVEAGTGVYEQYFGPGTRLTVT.

The J gene is TRBJ2-7, the V gene TRBV3-1; TCRdb picks TRBD1, but there is no DNA to check that call. Germline CDR1 is LGHDT and CDR2 is YNNKEL (reference sequence). The CDR3 contains 17 residues. CDR3: CASSQDPFGGMTYEQYF.

The chain employs TRBV20-1 and TRBJ2-1; TCRdb's D call, TRBD1, is unchecked because there is no DNA. There are 13 residues in the CDR3. Germline lookup yields CDR1 DFQATT and CDR2 SNEGSKA (reference sequence). CDR3 loop: CSANRDTYNEQFF.

CDR3 sequence reads: CSARDLTGSPYEQYF. J is TRBJ2-7 and V is TRBV20-1. CDR1 and CDR2 from the germline V gene are DFQATT and SNEGSKA (reference sequence). The CDR3 runs 15 residues.

The CDR3 sequence: CASSPTGTVIDNEQFF. The rearrangement joins TRBV9 to TRBJ2-1; TCRdb's D call, TRBD1, is unchecked because there is no DNA. This CDR3 is built from 16 residues. Germline CDR1 is SGDLS and CDR2 is YYNGEE.

The rearrangement links TRBV6-5 to TRBJ2-1; TCRdb's assignment of TRBD2 cannot be checked, as there is no DNA. The CDR3 contains 13 residues. Per the germline V gene, CDR1 is MNHEY and CDR2 is SVGAGI. The CDR3 protein is CASSKGLYNEQFF.

CDR3 loop: CASGPRGTGTEAFF. This chain links TRBV28 with TRBJ1-1; TCRdb calls TRBD1, which cannot be checked without DNA. CDR3 size: 14 residues. Germline lookup yields CDR1 MDHEN and CDR2 SYDVKM.

The chain recombines TRBV23-1 with TRBJ2-5; TCRdb proposes TRBD1, but this gene call is untestable without DNA. Being an ORF, TRBV23-1 has a function that is uncertain. The CDR3 is 15 residues long. The CDR3 loop is CASIIRGPYQETQYF.